This T cell receptor beta chain was sequenced for a study of blood T cell repertoires in COVID-19. Overall study: The United States, Italy and Spain supplied acute and convalescent COVID-19 samples. Sources were T cells, B-cell-depleted T cells, or PBMCs; the material itself was cDNA or gDNA.

Original methodology: How many nucleated cells were present was estimated from reference gene primer amplification. Profiled with immunoSEQ multiplex PCR; TCRdb holds only in-frame clones, not every one. V and J calls and clone size follow that table, whereas D and trimming were derived from the DNA. The profile shows 250,000 to 300,000 clones, roughly 89% of them singletons. Sequenced material: peripheral blood. The TCR was taken from a woman in her thirties or forties who had recovered from COVID-19.

The CDR3 loop is CASTGRGLGETQYF. The CDR3 nucleotides are TGCGCCAGCACCGGCAGGGGGCTGGGAGAGACCCAGTACTTC. This chain uses TRBV5-1 with TRBJ2-5; TRBD1 agrees at 8 bases. CDR3 length: 14 amino acids. The J segment lost 4 bases and the V segment lost 6 bases, leaving 8 bases of the junction unmatched. Per germline, CDR1 SGHRS and CDR2 YFSETQ.